Listed below are T cell receptor beta chains from one sample, sequenced in a study of identical twins. TCRdb ran MiXCR on the 5' RACE reads and lists one entry per CDR3 protein. The table lists a few hundred thousand distinct CDR3 sequences, roughly 12% of them singletons. The same data also contributed to another study, on yellow fever vaccine responses in identical twins.

The sample comprised memory (CD45RO+) T cells sorted from blood. The receptors stem from a young woman in good health. CDR3s include the opening cysteine and the closing phenylalanine or tryptophan. A D gene is named only where the DNA matches it firmly. Part of the rows lack a size; the others show once, few, many or a class for expanded clones.

CASSYAAGDEGVETQYF,TGTGCCAGCAGTTACGCAGCGGGGGATGAGGGGGTAGAGACCCAGTACTTC,few,TRBV6-5,TRBJ2-5,TRBD2
CASSLIIAPNTGELFF,TGTGCCAGCAGCTTAATTATAGCCCCGAACACCGGGGAGCTGTTTTTT,many,TRBV7-3,TRBJ2-2,.
CATSRVQGSQETQYF,TGTGCCACCAGCAGAGTTCAGGGCTCCCAAGAGACCCAGTACTTC,many,TRBV15,TRBJ2-5,.
CSATGSVFPLGHYEQYF,TGCAGTGCGACGGGGTCGGTTTTTCCTTTGGGACACTACGAGCAGTACTTC,.,TRBV20-1,TRBJ2-7,.
CASSPTGGGNEKLFF,TGCGCCAGCAGCCCGACAGGGGGGGGTAATGAAAAACTGTTTTTT,.,TRBV4-3,TRBJ1-4,TRBD1
CASSKQAPINTEVFF,TGTGCCAGCAGCAAACAGGCCCCGATCAACACTGAAGTTTTCTTT,.,TRBV7-9,TRBJ1-1,.
CSFPPWANNEQFF,TGCAGTTTCCCACCTTGGGCTAACAATGAGCAGTTCTTC,few,TRBV20-1,TRBJ2-1,.
CASSRASGRNEQYF,TGTGCCAGCAGTCGAGCTAGCGGGAGAAACGAGCAGTACTTC,many,TRBV6-2/TRBV6-3,TRBJ2-7,TRBD2
CAWKAGLGLETQYF,TGTGCCTGGAAAGCAGGGCTCGGTCTGGAGACCCAGTACTTC,.,TRBV30,TRBJ2-5,.
CASSVTSPHYEQYF,TGTGCCAGCAGTGTGACTAGCCCTCACTACGAGCAGTACTTC,.,TRBV2,TRBJ2-7,TRBD2
CASSLLRPAEIYEQYF,TGTGCCAGCAGCCTTTTGAGGCCAGCGGAGATTTACGAGCAGTACTTC,.,TRBV9,TRBJ2-7,.
CASSFGVGLTDTQYF,TGTGCCAGCAGTTTTGGGGTGGGCCTCACAGATACGCAGTATTTT,.,TRBV7-3,TRBJ2-3,.
CSVRDRGAYEQYF,TGCAGCGTCAGGGACAGGGGCGCCTACGAGCAGTACTTC,few,TRBV29-1,TRBJ2-7,TRBD1
CASSYGRVSGANVLTF,TGTGCCAGCAGTTACGGCAGGGTCTCTGGGGCCAACGTCCTGACTTTC,few,TRBV6-5,TRBJ2-6,.
CASSLRGTGGYEQYF,TGTGCCAGCAGTTTAAGGGGGACAGGGGGCTACGAGCAGTACTTC,.,TRBV12-3/TRBV12-4,TRBJ2-7,TRBD1
CASKGDSTDTQYF,TGTGCCAGCAAAGGTGACAGCACAGATACGCAGTATTTT,few,TRBV6-2/TRBV6-3,TRBJ2-3,.
CASSPPGHNSYEQYF,TGTGCCAGCTCACCACCGGGACATAACTCCTACGAGCAGTACTTC,.,TRBV18,TRBJ2-7,.
CASSGSSGGRETQYF,TGTGCCAGCAGTGGTTCTAGCGGGGGTCGAGAGACCCAGTACTTC,few,TRBV25-1,TRBJ2-5,TRBD2
CASSRGKSYEQYF,TGCGCCAGCAGCCGGGGTAAAAGCTACGAGCAGTACTTC,.,TRBV4-3,TRBJ2-7,.
CSVEDLYRVGEQFF,TGCAGCGTTGAAGATCTTTACAGGGTCGGGGAGCAGTTCTTC,few,TRBV29-1,TRBJ2-1,.
CASGRHYEQYF,TGTGCCAGCGGACGCCACTACGAGCAGTACTTC,many,TRBV28,TRBJ2-7,.
CASSLQILTDTQYF,TGTGCCAGCAGCTTGCAGATCCTCACAGATACGCAGTATTTT,.,TRBV11-1,TRBJ2-3,.
CASSPRCTGIGETQYF,TGTGCCAGCAGCCCCAGATGTACAGGGATTGGAGAGACCCAGTACTTC,.,TRBV3-1,TRBJ2-5,.
CASSFAGENIQYF,TGCGCCAGCAGCTTTGCGGGGGAAAACATTCAGTACTTC,few,TRBV5-1,TRBJ2-4,TRBD2
CASSWGQGAKNIQYF,TGCGCCAGCAGCTGGGGGCAGGGGGCCAAAAACATTCAGTACTTC,few,TRBV5-1,TRBJ2-4,.
CASSLDLGQGYEQYF,TGTGCCAGCAGCTTAGATCTAGGACAGGGGTACGAGCAGTACTTC,.,TRBV11-2,TRBJ2-7,TRBD1
CASSRTGGGYNEQFF,TGTGCCAGCAGCAGAACAGGGGGCGGGTACAATGAGCAGTTCTTC,.,TRBV6-1,TRBJ2-1,TRBD1
CASSRGGFTSTDTQYF,TGTGCCAGCAGTCGCGGGGGGTTCACTAGCACAGATACGCAGTATTTT,.,TRBV6-1,TRBJ2-3,TRBD2
CSARDLQANTGELFF,TGCAGTGCTAGAGATCTGCAGGCGAACACCGGGGAGCTGTTTTTT,many,TRBV20-1,TRBJ2-2,.
CASSLWSATSTDTQYF,TGTGCCAGCAGCTTATGGTCAGCCACTAGCACAGATACGCAGTATTTT,.,TRBV7-2,TRBJ2-3,.
CSARKGASSSYNEQFF,TGCAGTGCTAGAAAGGGTGCGTCTAGCTCCTACAATGAGCAGTTCTTC,.,TRBV20-1,TRBJ2-1,.
CASSRPPNTGELFF,TGTGCCAGCAGCCGCCCCCCTAACACCGGGGAGCTGTTTTTT,few,TRBV7-2,TRBJ2-2,.
CATSRASDTQYF,TGTGCCACCAGCAGAGCTTCAGATACGCAGTATTTT,many,TRBV15,TRBJ2-3,.
CSARSGQGFYEQYF,TGCAGTGCTAGGAGCGGACAGGGCTTCTACGAGCAGTACTTC,few,TRBV20-1,TRBJ2-7,TRBD1
CASSQDLGGGIYNEQFF,TGTGCCAGCAGCCAAGATTTAGGCGGGGGGATTTACAATGAGCAGTTCTTC,many,TRBV3-1,TRBJ2-1,TRBD2
CASSYRRAARGLYEQYF,TGTGCCAGCAGTTACCGGAGGGCCGCCAGGGGGTTGTACGAGCAGTACTTC,few,TRBV6-2/TRBV6-3,TRBJ2-7,.
CASSQAATTGNTIYF,TGTGCCAGCAGCCAAGCGGCCACAACTGGAAACACCATATATTTT,.,TRBV3-1,TRBJ1-3,.
CAITLGQGGYNEQFF,TGTGCCATCACCCTGGGACAGGGGGGGTATAATGAGCAGTTCTTC,.,TRBV10-3,TRBJ2-1,TRBD1
CASSFEGKTQYF,TGTGCCAGCAGCTTTGAGGGAAAGACCCAGTACTTC,few,TRBV7-2,TRBJ2-5,.
CASSQDPAANYGYTF,TGTGCCAGCAGCCAAGATCCAGCTGCTAACTATGGCTACACCTTC,many,TRBV3-1,TRBJ1-2,.
CASSATGGIGETQYF,TGCGCCAGCAGCGCGACAGGGGGCATCGGAGAGACCCAGTACTTC,.,TRBV5-1,TRBJ2-5,TRBD1
CASSPRTGEYNEQFF,TGTGCCAGCTCACCAAGGACAGGGGAGTACAATGAGCAGTTCTTC,.,TRBV18,TRBJ2-1,TRBD1
CASGPGTGETQYF,TGTGCTAGTGGCCCCGGGACTGGAGAGACCCAGTACTTC,.,TRBV12-5,TRBJ2-5,.
CASSSTGGAGTGELFF,TGTGCCAGCAGCTCAACAGGGGGCGCCGGCACCGGGGAGCTGTTTTTT,many,TRBV5-5,TRBJ2-2,TRBD1
CSVYPSGANVLTF,TGCAGCGTTTACCCCTCTGGGGCCAACGTCCTGACTTTC,few,TRBV29-1,TRBJ2-6,.
CASSPSGGGKRETQYF,TGTGCCAGCAGCCCTTCGGGTGGAGGGAAGAGAGAGACCCAGTACTTC,.,TRBV7-8,TRBJ2-5,.
CATRQGGSEQFF,TGTGCCACCAGACAGGGAGGGAGTGAGCAGTTCTTC,many,TRBV24-1,TRBJ2-1,.
CASSHPTPGDIYNEQFF,TGTGCCAGCAGCCATCCAACACCGGGCGATATATACAATGAGCAGTTCTTC,many,TRBV3-1,TRBJ2-1,.
CASSQLKDSYNEQFF,TGCGCCAGCAGCCAACTCAAAGACAGCTACAATGAGCAGTTCTTC,few,TRBV4-1,TRBJ2-1,.
CASSLLRATEAFF,TGTGCCAGCAGTTTATTAAGGGCTACTGAAGCTTTCTTT,few,TRBV28,TRBJ1-1,.